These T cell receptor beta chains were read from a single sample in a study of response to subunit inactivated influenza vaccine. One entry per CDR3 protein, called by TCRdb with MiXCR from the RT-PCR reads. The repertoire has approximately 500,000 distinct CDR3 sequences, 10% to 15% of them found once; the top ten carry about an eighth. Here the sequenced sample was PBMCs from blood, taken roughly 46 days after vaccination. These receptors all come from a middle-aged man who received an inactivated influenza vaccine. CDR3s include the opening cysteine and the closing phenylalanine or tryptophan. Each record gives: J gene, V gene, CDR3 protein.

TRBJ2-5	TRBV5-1	CASSADPYMEETQYF
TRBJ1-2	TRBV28	CASSLRVADYTF
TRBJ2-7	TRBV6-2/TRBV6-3	CASSYSSAPYEQYF
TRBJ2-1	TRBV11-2	CASSLGRLADEQFF
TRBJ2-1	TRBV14	CASSQTGVSYNEQFF
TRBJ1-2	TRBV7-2	CASSPTTGIFEGYTF
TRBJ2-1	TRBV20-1	CSATLAGVSYSLGNEQFF
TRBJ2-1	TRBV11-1	CASLSNRMGTDPYNEQFF
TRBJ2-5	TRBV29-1	CSVEEETQYF
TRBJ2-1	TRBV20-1	CSARDGRGGNEQFF
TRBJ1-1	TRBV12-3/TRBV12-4	CASSLRDSEAFF
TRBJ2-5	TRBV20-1	CSAPRGGGETQYF
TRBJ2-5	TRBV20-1	CSATLAPPTQYF
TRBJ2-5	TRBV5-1	CASSLGADRTQETQYF
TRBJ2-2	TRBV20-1	CSAGAGNTGELFF
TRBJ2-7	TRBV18	CASSPGPSGMNEQYF
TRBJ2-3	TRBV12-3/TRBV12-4	CASSFRDQTDTQYF
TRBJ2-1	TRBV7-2	CASRELRGNYNEQFF
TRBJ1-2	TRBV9	CASSVDGIQAYGYTF
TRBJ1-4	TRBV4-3	CASSPGLATNEKLFF
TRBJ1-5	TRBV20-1	CSSMRSGTGGNQPQHF
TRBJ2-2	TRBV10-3	CATSPRENTGELFF
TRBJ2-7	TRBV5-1	CASSRTSGDAYEQYF
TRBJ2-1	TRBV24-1	CATSDPSGKNYNEQFF
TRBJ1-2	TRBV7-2	CASSLGGHRQGAF
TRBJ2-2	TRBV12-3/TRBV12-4	CASSFNQGAGTGELFF
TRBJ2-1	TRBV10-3	CAISSAGGSNEQFF
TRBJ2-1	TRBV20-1	CSPGTSNEQFF
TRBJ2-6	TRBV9	CASSPRGTGEAGANVLTF
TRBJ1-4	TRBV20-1	CSARGGYGNEKLFF
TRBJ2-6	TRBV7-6	CASSSWSGGRVTSGANVLTF
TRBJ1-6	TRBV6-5	CASSYSGADYNSPLHF
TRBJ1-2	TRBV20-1	CSARDRRGGYTF
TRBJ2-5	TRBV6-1	CASSPGFPGETQYF
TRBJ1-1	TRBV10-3	CAISESRGRGPAEAFF
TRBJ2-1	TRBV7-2	CASSLRAGSLSYNEQFF
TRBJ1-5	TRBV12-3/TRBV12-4	CASRSAGGNQPQHF
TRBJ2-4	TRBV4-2	CASSQDVAGGNIQYF
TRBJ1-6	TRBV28	CASSSPTGVTSPLHF
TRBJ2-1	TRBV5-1	CASSLAITAGYNEQFF
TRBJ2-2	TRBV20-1	CSAAPGSKGGTGELFF
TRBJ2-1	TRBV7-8	CASSLATLAGEGDEQFF
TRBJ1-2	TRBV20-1	CSAVDGNYGYTF